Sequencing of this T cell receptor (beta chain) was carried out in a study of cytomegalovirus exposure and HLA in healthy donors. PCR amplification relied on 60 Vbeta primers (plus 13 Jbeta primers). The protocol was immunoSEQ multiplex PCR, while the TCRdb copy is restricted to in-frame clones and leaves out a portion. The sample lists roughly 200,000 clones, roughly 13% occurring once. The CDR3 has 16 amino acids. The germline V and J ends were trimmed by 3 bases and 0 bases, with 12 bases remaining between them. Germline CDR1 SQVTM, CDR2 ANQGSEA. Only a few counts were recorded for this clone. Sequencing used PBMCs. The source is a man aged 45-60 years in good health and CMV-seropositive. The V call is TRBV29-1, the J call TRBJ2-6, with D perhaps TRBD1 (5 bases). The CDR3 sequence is CSVDSAGISGANVLTF. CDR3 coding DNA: TGCAGCGTTGATTCGGCAGGGATCTCTGGGGCCAACGTCCTGACTTTC.